This TCR beta chain derives from a study of T cells in Graves' hyperthyroidism and ophthalmopathy. The CDR3 length is 15 residues. Germline V CDR1 and CDR2: MNHNS, SASEGT. Trimming took off 7 bases at V and 2 bases at J, with 16 bases between the two ends. RNA transcripts provided the source from which TCR beta CDR3 regions were amplified. A first-round RT-PCR of the TCR CDR3 used the HTBI primer set. TCRdb re-called the multiplex PCR reads with MiXCR, one entry per CDR3 protein. The table lists fewer than 600,000 distinct CDR3 sequences, under 15% of them singletons. This clonotype was observed at least ten times.

The source material was blood. This sequence originates from a woman aged 18-29 years with Graves' hyperthyroidism. The V call is TRBV6-1, the J call TRBJ2-3; the D gene could be TRBD1 or TRBD2 (5 bases each). For the CDR3, the DNA is TGTGCCAGCACCCCCCAGGGACGAAACACAGATACGCAGTATTTT. The encoded protein is CASTPQGRNTDTQYF.